The 4 T cell receptor beta chains below come from one sample, sequenced in a study of control samples from healthy donors and cancer patients. Assay used: immunoSEQ multiplex PCR; TCRdb lists only in-frame clones, some missing. The table shows some 120,000 clones, with 91% occurring only once. The sample taken for sequencing was blood. The receptors shown here come from a young man in good health.

The J gene is TRBJ1-4, the V gene TRBV15; TRBD1 matches 10 bases. This CDR3 contains 18 residues. Losses at the gene ends were 0 bases for V and 6 bases for J; bases not matched to a gene: 10. CDR1 is LNHNV, CDR2 YYDKDF, per germline (reference sequence). CDR3 nucleotides: TGTGCCACCAGCAGAGACCCCGAGGCGGGACAGGGGTATGAAAAACTGTTTTTT. Protein product: CATSRDPEAGQGYEKLFF.

This chain links TRBV29-1 with TRBJ2-1, with D perhaps TRBD1 (5 bases). Looked up from germline, CDR1 is SQVTM and CDR2 is ANQGSEA. The CDR3 covers 15 residues. V was shortened by 5 bases and J by 0 bases, with 14 bases between the two germline ends. The CDR3 protein is CSVRQGWSSYNEQFF. The DNA of the CDR3 is TGCAGCGTTCGCCAGGGATGGAGCTCCTACAATGAGCAGTTCTTC.

The rearrangement joins TRBV5-1 to TRBJ2-7; D assignment may be TRBD1 or TRBD2 (5 bases each). Germline CDR1 reads SGHRS; CDR2 reads YFSETQ. This CDR3 has 14 residues. Trimming cost V 0 bases and J 2 bases, with 9 bases left between them. The CDR3 reads CASSLAGPPYEQYF. CDR3 in DNA: TGCGCCAGCAGCTTGGCGGGACCCCCCTACGAGCAGTACTTC.

The chain employs TRBV6-5 and TRBJ2-6, with 7 positions matching TRBD1. With V trimmed by 6 bases and J by 8 bases, 10 bases remained unmatched. The CDR3 has 15 residues. Germline CDR1 and CDR2: MNHEY and SVGAGI. CDR3 in amino acids: CASSSHRGTSNVLTF. Written as DNA, the CDR3 is TGTGCCAGCAGCTCTCACAGGGGTACGTCCAACGTCCTGACTTTC.